This TCR beta chain was found in a study of T cell responses to AZD1222 COVID-19 vaccine (TCRdb year 2021). For the wider study: Because spike-specific TCR depth and breadth did not differ between the two schedules, AZD1222 recipients who got a second dose at roughly 4 weeks were pooled with those who got a second dose at roughly 12 weeks. A total of roughly 240 trial participants underwent TCR sequencing, of whom around 200 received two doses of AZD1222 and about 26 received two doses of the MenACWY control vaccine. Trial participants were enrolled by age into 18-55, 56-69 and 70-plus year subgroups, with around 140, 26 and 57 TCR-sequenced participants respectively.

The paper as a whole reports these results and caveats: Reportedly, close to half of the unique spike-specific TCRs recognized epitopes lying outside the regions that are mutated in the B.1.351 and B.1.1.7 variants. Because no day 14 peak-response samples were available, the repertoires could be characterized only after the peak T cell response. After two AZD1222 doses, both the breadth and the depth of spike-specific TCRs were significantly higher than at day 0 and than in MenACWY recipients. Participants were mostly white British, with more females than males. The authors suggested clonal diversity may have been underestimated. Conclusions about previously exposed vaccinees are limited, since just 5 or 6 AZD1222 recipients were seropositive for SARS-CoV-2 at baseline. The 56-69-year group was small, and its depth increase did not reach significance, likely because of low power. The vaccine-associated CD4 TCRs covered the entire spike protein, and the dominant responses fell in regions 160-218 and 743-854.

The intended sense of this specimen's time point label: baseline before first vaccination. Vaccinee samples came from UK trials COV001 and COV002, including a single-blind randomized controlled phase 2/3 trial of AZD1222 (ChAdOx1 nCoV-19) in healthy adults. For TCRbeta chain sequencing, PBMC samples from trial participants were taken at day 0 and at day 28 after the second dose. The CDR3 runs 14 amino acids, cysteine and phenylalanine included. The CDR3 DNA has 42 bases and is translated from base 1. CDR1 and CDR2 were assigned from the germline V gene as SGHDT and YYEEEE. V gives up 0 bases and J gives up 7 bases, and the segment between their germline ends measures 13 bases. In the case of this clone: This receptor's antigen is unknown. No much larger clone exists at a distance of one base, and base qualities are not known.

The CDR3 regions of human TCRbeta chains were subjected to immunosequencing. In the paper's pipeline: Repertoire TCRs were checked for matches against a reference library of SARS-CoV-2-specific TCRs that had been generated using the MIRA antigen-specificity platform. Breadth was defined as the fraction of unique TCRs that were SARS-CoV-2-associated. Depth was defined as the fraction of total T cells that were SARS-CoV-2-associated. Using the MIRA data, each spike-specific TCR was assigned both to the spike region to which the TCR was reactive and to a CD4 or CD8 class. Log10-transformed breadth and depth values were compared by one-way ANOVA with Sidak's multiple comparisons tests. Sourced from immuneACCESS, this table was stored by TCRdb with only in-frame sequences that have V and J called. A share of the clones is absent; for the studies checked, an unresolved V gene accounts for under half, and the remainder has no known explanation. V, J and clone size are taken as reported in that table, and D and trimming were inferred from the DNA itself. This sample has approximately 110,000 clones in its table, and 70% to 90% of those were observed once. About 4.9% of the sample belongs to the ten largest clones.

Sequencing used peripheral blood, obtained on day 0 of AZD1222 vaccination. The chain was built from TRBV5-6 and TRBJ1-1; no D gene call is confident. The sequence was obtained from an adult in good health. Here is the DNA: TGTGCCAGCAGCTTGGATATGGGATTAGTTGAAGCTTTCTTT. Its translation is CASSLDMGLVEAFF. Outside the CDR3, residues come from the reference TRBV5-6 and TRBJ1-1 proteins, so the full variable domain is: DAGVTQSPTHLIKTRGQQVTLRCSPKSGHDTVSWYQQALGQGPQFIFQYYEEEERQRGNFPDRFSGHQFPNYSSELNVNALLLGDSALYLCASSLDMGLVEAFFGQGTRLTVV.